The present T cell receptor beta chain was sequenced within a study of cytomegalovirus exposure and HLA in healthy donors. 60 Vbeta and 13 Jbeta primers were used in PCR. The table came from immunoSEQ multiplex PCR; TCRdb's copy has only in-frame clones and leaves some out. The data hold about 130,000 clones, with 70% to 85% observed a single time. This clone was counted only a few times. The CDR3 length is 12 residues. CDR1 and CDR2 from the germline V gene are MNHNS and SASEGT. Trimming cost V 11 bases and J 4 bases, with 12 bases left between them. J is TRBJ1-5 and V is TRBV6-1, with D maybe TRBD1 (5 bases). The sample consisted of PBMCs. The sequence derives from a male donor in good health and CMV-seropositive. CDR3 sequence (DNA): TGTGCCCGCGCAGGGTTAAATCAGCCCCAGCATTTT. Protein sequence: CARAGLNQPQHF.